This is a list of T cell receptor beta chains from one sample in a study of blood T cells in healthy people across ages. TCRdb reprocessed the 5' RACE reads with MiXCR, giving one entry per CDR3 protein. Of some 760,000 distinct CDR3 sequences detected, more than 20% appear once; the ten largest clones hold more than 8%. These sequences were also reported in another study, on T cells of mothers and their children.

The specimen sequenced was blood. These receptors were collected from a boy aged 5 to 17 in good health. Each CDR3 is given with its conserved first and last residue. Fields, in order: clone size, V gene, CDR3 protein. For some rows the clone size is stated as once, few or many, or as a class when expanded; others skip it.

abundance: NA
v_gene: TRBV20-1
CDR3aa: CSASHNPTGLLF

abundance: NA
v_gene: TRBV29-1
CDR3aa: CSAVLAEKWDQQFF

abundance: NA
v_gene: TRBV20-1
CDR3aa: CSAREPGQQPQHF

abundance: NA
v_gene: TRBV12-3/TRBV12-4
CDR3aa: CASSLNRLEETQYF

abundance: few
v_gene: TRBV5-1
CDR3aa: CASSHRVPYEQYF

abundance: NA
v_gene: TRBV29-1
CDR3aa: CSVDDLGGGPPDTQYF

abundance: NA
v_gene: TRBV7-9
CDR3aa: CASSSTGGSMGTQYF

abundance: few
v_gene: TRBV5-1
CDR3aa: CASRWTIEETQYF

abundance: NA
v_gene: TRBV7-8
CDR3aa: CASSLVDRGTYEQYF

abundance: once
v_gene: TRBV18
CDR3aa: CASSPNPGRASGKLVF

abundance: NA
v_gene: TRBV20-1
CDR3aa: CSARGLAGGSSYNEQFF

abundance: few
v_gene: TRBV7-9
CDR3aa: CASSVDKSTDTRYF

abundance: NA
v_gene: TRBV20-1
CDR3aa: CSASADGLAGAEQYFGTSTEAFF

abundance: NA
v_gene: TRBV5-1
CDR3aa: CASSLAPGGANQPQHF

abundance: NA
v_gene: TRBV12-3/TRBV12-4
CDR3aa: CASSQYITELSNEQFF

abundance: NA
v_gene: TRBV7-2
CDR3aa: CASSPQGDATYEQYF

abundance: few
v_gene: TRBV20-1
CDR3aa: CSARDLPSGDYNEQFF

abundance: NA
v_gene: TRBV20-1
CDR3aa: CSASRAENTEAFF

abundance: NA
v_gene: TRBV7-9
CDR3aa: CASSTRTGAENTEAFF

abundance: few
v_gene: TRBV19
CDR3aa: CASSLRDRGSYEQYF

abundance: NA
v_gene: TRBV4-3
CDR3aa: CASSQEWDRPTYEQYF

abundance: NA
v_gene: TRBV9
CDR3aa: CASSAGQGGSSPLHF

abundance: few
v_gene: TRBV7-8
CDR3aa: CASSLAVRDHEQYF

abundance: NA
v_gene: TRBV11-1
CDR3aa: CASRAGGTFRETQYF

abundance: NA
v_gene: TRBV20-1
CDR3aa: CSAREIKSGGETQYF

abundance: NA
v_gene: TRBV11-2
CDR3aa: CASSLGLAGLHGGEQYF

abundance: many
v_gene: TRBV20-1
CDR3aa: CSASKANTYEQYF

abundance: few
v_gene: TRBV24-1
CDR3aa: CATSDLATGSYQETQYF

abundance: NA
v_gene: TRBV7-2
CDR3aa: CASSFSKDRGIWGEKLFF